A selection of T cell receptor beta chains follows, all from one sample in a study of blood T cell repertoires in COVID-19. The table came from immunoSEQ multiplex PCR; TCRdb's copy has only in-frame clones and leaves some out. The sample lists over 65,000 clones; approximately 90% were seen once. Material: peripheral blood. The receptor source for this set is a human donor in a cohort sampled during active COVID-19. The CDR3 runs from the conserved cysteine through the conserved F or W. D genes are given only for firm matches. A row's size may be missing; if present it is once, few, many or a size class.

D gene: NA; clone size: NA; J gene: TRBJ2-7; V gene: TRBV10-1; CDR3 protein: CASSTGTRGEQYF; CDR3 DNA: TGCGCCAGCAGTACCGGGACCCGGGGGGAGCAGTACTTC
D gene: TRBD1; clone size: NA; J gene: TRBJ1-5; V gene: TRBV19; CDR3 protein: CASSTPDRGNNQPQHF; CDR3 DNA: TGTGCCAGTAGTACCCCGGACAGGGGAAACAATCAGCCCCAGCATTTT
D gene: NA; clone size: NA; J gene: TRBJ1-1; V gene: TRBV11-2; CDR3 protein: CATTGGIEAFF; CDR3 DNA: TGTGCCACCACAGGCGGAATTGAAGCTTTCTTT
D gene: TRBD1; clone size: NA; J gene: TRBJ2-3; V gene: TRBV18; CDR3 protein: CASSPWDRPRDTQYF; CDR3 DNA: TGTGCCAGCTCACCCTGGGACAGGCCGCGTGATACGCAGTATTTT
D gene: NA; clone size: NA; J gene: TRBJ2-2; V gene: TRBV11-2; CDR3 protein: CASSLGRRSNTGELFF; CDR3 DNA: TGTGCCAGCAGCTTAGGTCGGAGATCGAACACCGGGGAGCTGTTTTTT
D gene: NA; clone size: NA; J gene: TRBJ1-6; V gene: TRBV7-6; CDR3 protein: CASSSSTGPSPLHF; CDR3 DNA: TGTGCCAGCAGCTCCTCAACAGGGCCTTCACCCCTCCACTTT
D gene: TRBD1; clone size: NA; J gene: TRBJ1-4; V gene: TRBV29-1; CDR3 protein: CSAHRGTNEKLFF; CDR3 DNA: TGCAGCGCCCACAGGGGAACTAATGAAAAACTGTTTTTT
D gene: NA; clone size: NA; J gene: TRBJ2-3; V gene: TRBV12-3/TRBV12-4; CDR3 protein: CASSSVTDTQYF; CDR3 DNA: TGTGCCAGCAGTTCGGTAACAGATACGCAGTATTTT
D gene: NA; clone size: NA; J gene: TRBJ1-5; V gene: TRBV21-1; CDR3 protein: CASSKPRPGQGDQPQHF; CDR3 DNA: TGTGCCAGCAGCAAACCCCGTCCGGGACAGGGAGATCAGCCCCAGCATTTT
D gene: TRBD1; clone size: NA; J gene: TRBJ1-2; V gene: TRBV9; CDR3 protein: CASSETGIGYTF; CDR3 DNA: TGTGCCAGCAGCGAGACAGGGATCGGCTACACCTTC
D gene: TRBD2; clone size: NA; J gene: TRBJ2-3; V gene: TRBV18; CDR3 protein: CASSPRGTSGGDTQYF; CDR3 DNA: TGTGCCAGCTCACCACGGGGGACTAGCGGGGGAGATACGCAGTATTTT
D gene: TRBD2; clone size: NA; J gene: TRBJ2-2; V gene: TRBV2; CDR3 protein: CASSGGLAGWAGELFF; CDR3 DNA: TGTGCCAGCAGTGGAGGACTAGCGGGGTGGGCCGGGGAGCTGTTTTTT
D gene: NA; clone size: once; J gene: TRBJ1-6; V gene: TRBV5-8; CDR3 protein: CASSLGGQNSPLHF; CDR3 DNA: TGTGCCAGCAGCTTGGGGGGCCAGAATTCACCCCTCCACTTT
D gene: NA; clone size: few; J gene: TRBJ1-1; V gene: TRBV27; CDR3 protein: CASRLQVNTEAFF; CDR3 DNA: TGTGCCAGCAGATTACAGGTGAACACTGAAGCTTTCTTT
D gene: TRBD1; clone size: NA; J gene: TRBJ1-2; V gene: TRBV3-1/TRBV3-2; CDR3 protein: CASSPGTGYPSNLNYGYTF; CDR3 DNA: TGTGCCAGCAGCCCGGGGACAGGGTATCCCTCCAATCTTAACTATGGCTACACCTTC
D gene: TRBD1; clone size: NA; J gene: TRBJ1-1; V gene: TRBV5-4; CDR3 protein: CASSLAGQGARTEAFF; CDR3 DNA: TGTGCCAGCAGCTTGGCGGGACAGGGGGCGCGCACTGAAGCTTTCTTT
D gene: TRBD1; clone size: NA; J gene: TRBJ1-6; V gene: TRBV7-2; CDR3 protein: CASSLGQGGSYNSPLHF; CDR3 DNA: TGTGCCAGCAGTCTAGGGCAGGGGGGCTCCTATAATTCACCCCTCCACTTT
D gene: NA; clone size: NA; J gene: TRBJ2-1; V gene: TRBV11-3; CDR3 protein: CASSLQGDEQFF; CDR3 DNA: TGTGCCAGCAGCTTACAGGGCGATGAGCAGTTCTTC
D gene: NA; clone size: NA; J gene: TRBJ1-6; V gene: TRBV6-5; CDR3 protein: CASTAGSPSPLHF; CDR3 DNA: TGTGCCAGCACCGCGGGGAGCCCTTCACCCCTCCACTTT
D gene: NA; clone size: once; J gene: TRBJ1-1; V gene: TRBV18; CDR3 protein: CASSPSSGNTEAFF; CDR3 DNA: TGTGCCAGCTCACCATCCTCCGGGAACACTGAAGCTTTCTTT
D gene: NA; clone size: NA; J gene: TRBJ2-7; V gene: TRBV3-1/TRBV3-2; CDR3 protein: CASSRSPEGSYEQYF; CDR3 DNA: TGTGCCAGCAGCCGCAGCCCAGAGGGCTCCTACGAGCAGTACTTC
D gene: TRBD2; clone size: once; J gene: TRBJ2-1; V gene: TRBV3-1/TRBV3-2; CDR3 protein: CASSPTSGPYNEQFF; CDR3 DNA: TGTGCCAGCAGCCCTACTAGCGGCCCATACAATGAGCAGTTCTTC
D gene: TRBD2; clone size: NA; J gene: TRBJ2-2; V gene: TRBV5-1; CDR3 protein: CASSLDSGGPNTGELFF; CDR3 DNA: TGCGCCAGCAGCTTGGATAGCGGGGGCCCGAACACCGGGGAGCTGTTTTTT
D gene: TRBD1; clone size: NA; J gene: TRBJ2-7; V gene: TRBV5-5; CDR3 protein: CASSLGDRIYEQYF; CDR3 DNA: TGTGCCAGCAGCTTGGGGGACAGGATTTACGAGCAGTACTTC
D gene: NA; clone size: NA; J gene: TRBJ2-7; V gene: TRBV27; CDR3 protein: CASSYSDFNEQYF; CDR3 DNA: TGTGCCAGCAGTTACTCGGACTTCAACGAGCAGTACTTC
D gene: TRBD1; clone size: NA; J gene: TRBJ1-4; V gene: TRBV5-1; CDR3 protein: CASSLVGGRGEKLFF; CDR3 DNA: TGCGCCAGCAGCTTGGTTGGAGGCAGGGGGGAAAAACTGTTTTTT
D gene: TRBD2; clone size: NA; J gene: TRBJ2-7; V gene: TRBV7-2; CDR3 protein: CASSLVEGGVLSEQYF; CDR3 DNA: TGTGCCAGCAGCTTGGTCGAGGGAGGGGTCCTTTCCGAGCAGTACTTC
D gene: TRBD2; clone size: NA; J gene: TRBJ2-1; V gene: TRBV24-1; CDR3 protein: CATSDWRGDNEQFF; CDR3 DNA: TGTGCCACCAGTGATTGGCGGGGGGACAATGAGCAGTTCTTC
D gene: NA; clone size: NA; J gene: TRBJ2-3; V gene: TRBV29-1; CDR3 protein: CSVSFTDTQYF; CDR3 DNA: TGCAGCGTAAGCTTCACAGATACGCAGTATTTT
D gene: TRBD2; clone size: NA; J gene: TRBJ2-3; V gene: TRBV7-2; CDR3 protein: CASRAGGLSDTQYF; CDR3 DNA: TGTGCCAGCAGGGCGGGGGGCCTTTCAGATACGCAGTATTTT
D gene: NA; clone size: NA; J gene: TRBJ1-1; V gene: TRBV11-2; CDR3 protein: CASSSGYRTEAFF; CDR3 DNA: TGTGCCAGCAGCTCCGGGTATAGGACTGAAGCTTTCTTT
D gene: NA; clone size: NA; J gene: TRBJ2-7; V gene: TRBV30; CDR3 protein: CAWRGVYEQYF; CDR3 DNA: TGTGCCTGGAGAGGGGTCTACGAGCAGTACTTC
D gene: TRBD1; clone size: NA; J gene: TRBJ1-4; V gene: TRBV5-1; CDR3 protein: CASSTGVSNEKLFF; CDR3 DNA: TGCGCCAGCAGCACAGGGGTATCCAATGAAAAACTGTTTTTT
D gene: TRBD1; clone size: NA; J gene: TRBJ1-6; V gene: TRBV5-5; CDR3 protein: CASSLERGQGNSPLHF; CDR3 DNA: TGTGCCAGCAGCTTGGAAAGGGGGCAAGGGAATTCACCCCTCCACTTT
D gene: TRBD2; clone size: NA; J gene: TRBJ2-1; V gene: TRBV3-1/TRBV3-2; CDR3 protein: CASSQDMASGGALEFF; CDR3 DNA: TGTGCCAGCAGCCAAGACATGGCTAGCGGGGGGGCATTAGAGTTCTTC